The 17 T cell receptor beta chains reported below all come from one sample, sequenced in a study of T cell changes during pregnancy in multiple sclerosis. Repertoires were generated with immunoSEQ multiplex PCR, while TCRdb's copy carries only in-frame clones and drops some. The repertoire holds over 45,000 clones, with around 90% as singletons. Sample: CD4+ T cells from peripheral blood mononuclear cells, taken in the first trimester of pregnancy. Every receptor here comes from a female donor with multiple sclerosis, enrolled in a pregnancy study.

The J gene is TRBJ2-2, the V gene TRBV19; D is possibly TRBD1 (6 bases). Trimming stripped 7 bases from V and 6 bases from J, with 15 bases between. The CDR3 consists of 14 residues. CDR1 and CDR2 from the germline V gene are LNHDA and SQIVND (reference sequence). The CDR3 DNA follows: TGTGCCAGTACTCCTAACAGGGCTGCCGGGGAGCTGTTTTTT. Amino acids: CASTPNRAAGELFF.

This chain uses TRBV29-1 with TRBJ1-1; D is ambiguous. The CDR3 totals 12 residues. Trimming shortened V by 6 bases and J by 4 bases, and 12 bases separated the two germline ends. Germline-derived CDR1 and CDR2 are SQVTM and ANQGSEA. Here the CDR3 reads CSVRMGSTEAFF. The CDR3 bases are TGCAGCGTGAGAATGGGGAGCACTGAAGCTTTCTTT.

The DNA for the CDR3 is TGTGCCAGCAGCTTCCAGGGTAGCAATCAGCCCCAGCATTTT. Its protein product is CASSFQGSNQPQHF. This rearrangement joins TRBV5-4 to TRBJ1-5; D might be TRBD1 (5 bases). The length of the CDR3 is 14 residues. The V end lost 2 bases, the J end lost 0 bases, and 6 bases lay between the germline ends. Germline V CDR1 and CDR2: SGHNT, YYREEE (reference sequence).

J is TRBJ1-1 and V is TRBV7-9, with TRBD1 matching 8 bases. The CDR3 has 13 amino acids. The V and J ends lost 3 bases and 10 bases, in that order; junction bases with no gene match: 7. The germline CDR1 and CDR2 sequences are SEHNR and FQNEAQ (reference sequence). CDR3: CASSFETGDRAFF. CDR3 bases: TGTGCCAGCAGCTTTGAGACAGGGGATAGAGCTTTCTTT.

This sequence joins TRBV7-2 and TRBJ2-7; 7 nucleotides align to TRBD1. Germline CDR1 reads SGHTA; CDR2 reads FQGNSA. The CDR3 is 13 residues long. Losses at the gene ends were 5 bases for V and 7 bases for J; bases not matched to a gene: 8. The CDR3 region is CASSQQGIGEQYF. The CDR3 nucleotides read TGTGCCAGCAGCCAACAGGGGATTGGGGAGCAGTACTTC.

J is TRBJ2-7 and V is TRBV4-1; the match to TRBD2 covers 7 bases. The CDR3 sequence is 14 residues long. Germline values: CDR1 MGHRA, CDR2 YSYEKL. The V and J ends lost 0 bases and 3 bases, in that order; junction bases with no gene match: 2. CDR3 residues: CASSQDSGFYEQYF. In DNA form, the CDR3 reads TGCGCCAGCAGCCAAGATAGCGGGTTCTACGAGCAGTACTTC.

The chain combines TRBV5-1 with TRBJ2-2, with TRBD1 as a possible D gene (6 bases). Germline CDR1 is SGHRS and CDR2 is YFSETQ. CDR3 length: 14 residues. Trimming took off 0 bases at V and 6 bases at J, with 9 bases between the two ends. The CDR3 sequence is CASSLVPGAGELFF. Written as DNA, the CDR3 is TGCGCCAGCAGCTTGGTACCAGGGGCCGGGGAGCTGTTTTTT.

This clone showed up just a few times. As DNA, the CDR3 is TGCGCCAGCAGCCAAGATCGACAGCGGAACACTGAAGCTTTCTTT. Translated: CASSQDRQRNTEAFF. The genes are TRBV4-1 and TRBJ1-1, with D possibly TRBD1 on 5 matching bases. V was cut by 0 bases and J by 1 base, with 9 bases left in between. This CDR3 region has 15 residues. Germline V gene sequence: CDR1 MGHRA, CDR2 YSYEKL.

This clone appeared a few times. The germline gene is not matched at one end of the junction; a read error may be the cause. The chain has TRBV6-1 and TRBJ1-6, with D unresolved. Germline V gives CDR1 MNHNS, CDR2 SASEGT. This CDR3 comprises 17 residues. CDR3 DNA sequence: TGTGCCAGCAGGGAAGAAGTCTCGAGCTCCTATAATTCACCCCTCCACTTT. Protein product: CASREEVSSSYNSPLHF.

This sequence joins TRBV18 and TRBJ2-1, with D maybe TRBD2 (5 bases). Germline lookup yields CDR1 KGHSH and CDR2 LQKENI. V was pared by 3 bases and J by 0 bases, with 12 bases between. The CDR3 totals 16 residues. The CDR3 DNA follows: TGTGCCAGCTCACCGGGAGTTTTATCCTCCTACAATGAGCAGTTCTTC. It specifies CASSPGVLSSYNEQFF.

This CDR3 is CASGSAAGGGNEQFF. CDR3 DNA sequence: TGTGCCAGCGGGTCAGCGGCGGGGGGAGGCAATGAGCAGTTCTTC. The gene calls are TRBV6-6 and TRBJ2-1; TRBD2 aligns across 8 bases. V gave up 8 bases and J gave up 6 bases; unmatched junction bases: 12. CDR1 is MNHNY, CDR2 SVGAGI, per germline (reference sequence). The CDR3 totals 15 residues.

This clone was counted only a few times. This chain joins TRBV7-2 and TRBJ1-2; D is perhaps TRBD1 (6 bases). Germline CDR1 and CDR2: SGHTA and FQGNSA. V lost 5 bases and J lost 3, with 13 bases in between. The length of the CDR3 is 14 residues. CDR3 bases: TGTGCCAGCAGCCCGACCAGGGGTGACTATGGCTACACCTTC. Protein: CASSPTRGDYGYTF.

This clone was picked up a small number of times. The V and J genes are TRBV12-5 and TRBJ1-5, with D perhaps matching TRBD1 (6 bases). Germline CDR1 reads LGHNT; CDR2 reads FRNRAP. Deletions cut 5 bases from V and 8 bases from J, with 10 bases between. The CDR3 consists of 12 residues. The CDR3 nucleotides read TGTGCTAGTGGTGGGACACCAAAGCCCCAGCATTTT. As protein: CASGGTPKPQHF.

The chain links TRBV27 to TRBJ2-1; the match to TRBD2 covers 11 bases. The CDR3 is made up of 19 amino acids. With 6 bases clipped from V and 0 bases from J, the junction kept 13 bases outside the gene matches. CDR1 and CDR2 (germline): MNHEY, SMNVEV (reference sequence). The CDR3 DNA reads TGTGCCAGCAGCCGACACATACTTGGACTAGCGGGCTCCTACAATGAGCAGTTCTTC. Residues: CASSRHILGLAGSYNEQFF.

J is TRBJ1-2 and V is TRBV5-4; 7 bases fit TRBD1. CDR1 SGHNT and CDR2 YYREEE come from the germline V gene (reference sequence). The CDR3 sequence is 15 residues long. J gave up 8 bases and V 3 bases, and 13 bases lay outside the gene matches. The CDR3 protein is CASSSRMGQLNGYTF. CDR3 DNA sequence: TGTGCCAGCAGCTCGCGAATGGGACAGCTAAACGGCTACACCTTC.

This rearrangement joins TRBV6-1 to TRBJ1-2; D possibly corresponds to TRBD1 (6 bases). CDR3 length: 14 amino acids. The germline V and J ends were trimmed by 6 bases and 3 bases, with 14 bases remaining between them. CDR1 is MNHNS, CDR2 SASEGT, per germline. The CDR3 nucleotides read TGTGCCAGCAGCCGGGACAACGCAGACTATGGCTACACCTTC. Its protein product is CASSRDNADYGYTF.

The gene calls are TRBV9 and TRBJ1-3; D is possibly TRBD1 (6 bases). The germline V gene encodes CDR1 SGDLS and CDR2 YYNGEE. V lost 1 base to trimming and J lost 4 bases, with 9 bases between them. The CDR3 is 14 residues long. Here the CDR3 reads CASSVKTGGNTIYF. The CDR3 DNA sequence: TGTGCCAGCAGCGTAAAAACAGGGGGAAACACCATATATTTT.